This TCR beta chain is drawn from a study of blood T cell repertoires in COVID-19. Study at large: The analysed material was cDNA or gDNA that came from T cells, B-cell-depleted T cells, or PBMCs.

Source study methods: Counts of nucleated cells, estimated from reference gene primer amplification, were obtained. The table came from immunoSEQ multiplex PCR; TCRdb's copy has only in-frame clones and leaves some out. From that table come the V and J calls and clone size; the DNA was used to work out D and trimming. Of approximately 190,000 clones listed, about 80% are singletons. Germline loops: CDR1 SGHRS, CDR2 YFSETQ. This CDR3 has 12 amino acids. The V and J ends lost 4 bases and 3 bases, in that order; junction bases with no gene match: 1. The chain joins TRBV5-1 to TRBJ2-7, with 7 bases aligning to TRBD1. Specimen: peripheral blood. The receptor was derived from a man in his fifties or sixties with acute or convalescent COVID-19. For the CDR3, the DNA is TGCGCCAGCAGCGGGGACAGCTACGAGCAGTACTTC. Amino acids: CASSGDSYEQYF.